This T cell receptor (beta chain) was profiled in a study of blood T cell repertoires in COVID-19. Study in general: There were acute and convalescent COVID-19 samples, and they came from the United States, Italy and Spain. PBMCs, B-cell-depleted T cells, or T cells provided the cDNA or gDNA that made up the material.

This CDR3 comprises 14 residues. V gave up 4 bases and J gave up 6 bases; unmatched junction bases: 5. Per the germline V gene, CDR1 is SGDLS and CDR2 is YYNGEE. Original methodology: Estimates of nucleated cell counts were drawn from the amplification of reference gene primers. The method was immunoSEQ multiplex PCR; TCRdb's version includes in-frame clones alone and lacks a portion of them. V and J calls and clone size come straight from that table; D and trimming were deduced from the DNA. Of fewer than 250,000 clones listed, 83% are singletons. The TCR originated in a man between 45 and 60 years old with active or convalescent COVID-19. This chain joins TRBV9 and TRBJ1-2, with 11 bases that match TRBD1. Sequencing was performed on peripheral blood. This chain's CDR3 is CASSLGQGANGYTF. CDR3 nucleotides: TGTGCCAGCAGCCTTGGACAGGGGGCAAATGGCTACACCTTC.